These 20 T cell receptor beta chains were sequenced from one sample in a study of regulatory T cells in long-lasting Graves disease. In building TCR beta libraries, iRepertoire HTBI primers were used together with Arm-PCR of CDR3 regions. Each CDR3 protein gets one entry after TCRdb re-called the multiplex PCR reads with MiXCR. The sample holds approximately 400,000 distinct CDR3 sequences; 15% to 17% are singletons and the top ten take approximately 22%. Time point described: newly diagnosed GD, antithyroid drugs for less than 3 months. The TCR library was made from RNA extracted from PBMCs. The sample here was peripheral blood mononuclear cells (PBMCs), taken at new diagnosis, from a patient treated with antithyroid drugs. The source is a female donor with Graves disease.

This clonotype has a count of ten or more. This chain joins TRBV6-2 or TRBV6-3 and TRBJ2-1, with a weak D call TRBD2 (5 bases). Germline CDR1 and CDR2: MNHEY and SVGEGT. CDR3 length: 14 residues. Trimming took 3 bases from V and 9 from J, leaving 15 bases between them. DNA of the CDR3: TGTGCCAGCAGTTATCTTCTAGGGAGATTTGAGCAGTTCTTC. Protein sequence: CASSYLLGRFEQFF.

The V gene is TRBV7-2, the J gene TRBJ2-5; no reliable D call. The germline gives CDR1 SGHTA, CDR2 FQGNSA. V was cut by 3 bases and J by 2 bases, with 7 bases left in between. The CDR3 spans 13 residues. CDR3 coding DNA: TGTGCCAGCAGCTTTCCACCTCAAGAGACCCAGTACTTC. This sequence encodes CASSFPPQETQYF. The whole variable domain, filled in from reference TRBV7-2 and TRBJ2-5, reads GAGVSQSPSNKVTEKGKDVELRCDPISGHTALYWYRQSLGQGLEFLIYFQGNSAPDKSGLPSDRFSAERTGGSVSTLTIQRTQQEDSAVYLCASSFPPQETQYFGPGTRLLVL.

This clonotype was counted a few times. The chain employs TRBV6-4 and TRBJ2-1, with D possibly TRBD2 on 6 matching bases. CDR3 size: 14 residues. Germline CDR1 MRHNA, CDR2 SNTAGT. The germline V and J ends were trimmed by 4 bases and 5 bases, with 12 bases remaining between them. CDR3 residues: CASSVGGFDNEQFF. DNA of the CDR3: TGTGCCAGCAGTGTGGGGGGATTCGACAATGAGCAGTTCTTC.

This clonotype was observed at least ten times. The CDR3 coding sequence is TGCAGTGCCCGAACAAGAGTCACTGAAGCTTTCTTT. Amino acids: CSARTRVTEAFF. The V call is TRBV20-1, the J call TRBJ1-1; D remains ambiguous. V gave up 6 bases and J gave up 4 bases, with 12 bases separating them. CDR1 is DFQATT and CDR2 is SNEGSKA in the germline V gene (reference sequence). The CDR3 extends over 12 amino acids.

V is TRBV2 and J is TRBJ2-7; tentative D call: TRBD2 (6 bases). This CDR3 is 12 amino acids long. Trimming removed 8 bases from V and 7 bases from J, with 15 bases in between. CDR1 and CDR2 (germline): SNHLY, FYNNEI. The CDR3 coding sequence is TGTGCCAGCCGGCTTAGCGGCAATGAGCAGTACTTC. Translating it yields CASRLSGNEQYF.

This clonotype was seen a few times. The CDR3 ends on some other residue instead of the conserved phenylalanine or tryptophan, so this is likely a read error. The chain employs TRBV7-9 and TRBJ2-1, with D perhaps TRBD1 (6 bases). V was trimmed by 4 bases and J by 6 bases, leaving 19 bases between them. The CDR3 runs 16 residues. The V gene's germline CDR1 is SEHNR and CDR2 FQNEAQ (reference sequence). This CDR3 is CASSWGPDESGNEQFS. The CDR3 nucleotides are TGTGCCAGCAGCTGGGGGCCGGATGAGTCCGGCAATGAGCAGTTCTCC.

This clonotype was seen a few times. The chain is built from TRBV27 and TRBJ1-2, with D possibly matching TRBD1 (6 bases). Looked up from germline, CDR1 is MNHEY and CDR2 is SMNVEV (reference sequence). Trimming pared 0 bases from V and 3 bases from J, leaving 8 bases between. The CDR3 is made up of 14 amino acids. CDR3 coding DNA: TGTGCCAGCAGTTTATCGGACAGACACTATGGCTACACCTTC. Protein product: CASSLSDRHYGYTF.

In this sample, this clonotype turned up many times. V is TRBV29-1 and J is TRBJ1-4; a weak D match, TRBD1 (6 bases). V was shortened by 3 bases and J by 8 bases, with 13 bases between the two germline ends. Germline lookup yields CDR1 SQVTM and CDR2 ANQGSEA. The CDR3 spans 13 residues. The CDR3 bases are TGCAGCGTTGAGGTGGGGGCCGGAGAAAAACTGTTTTTT. Its translation: CSVEVGAGEKLFF.

In its sample, this clonotype was seen a few times. The chain links TRBV11-2 to TRBJ1-5; no definite D call. V lost 5 bases and J lost 0, with 11 bases in between. From germline, CDR1 is SGHAT and CDR2 FQNNGV. CDR3 length: 15 residues. CDR3 in amino acids: CASSIDTHSNQPQHF. The DNA for the CDR3 is TGTGCCAGCAGCATCGACACCCATAGCAATCAGCCCCAGCATTTT.

The V and J genes are TRBV9 and TRBJ2-1; D uncertain. Per germline, CDR1 SGDLS and CDR2 YYNGEE. This CDR3 is 14 amino acids long. The V end lost 3 bases, the J end lost 2 bases, and 9 bases lay between the germline ends. CDR3 loop: CASSDRQTYNEQFF. Written as DNA, the CDR3 is TGTGCCAGCAGCGACCGGCAGACCTACAATGAGCAGTTCTTC.

This clonotype showed up just a few times. The chain combines TRBV9 with TRBJ2-7; 9 bases fit TRBD2. The J segment lost 2 bases and the V segment lost 0 bases, leaving 3 bases of the junction unmatched. Germline CDR1 and CDR2: SGDLS and YYNGEE. The CDR3 has 15 amino acids. CDR3: CASSVATSGAYEQYF. The CDR3, as DNA: TGTGCCAGCAGCGTAGCGACTAGCGGCGCCTACGAGCAGTACTTC.

The sample holds many counts of this clonotype. The CDR3 DNA reads as TGTGCCAGCAGGGCGGGGGGACCCACAGATACGCAGTATTTT. Translated: CASRAGGPTDTQYF. The V gene is TRBV6-1, the J gene TRBJ2-3; TRBD2 matches 8 bases. The CDR3 is made up of 14 amino acids. CDR1 is MNHNS and CDR2 is SASEGT in the germline V gene. After removal of 6 bases from V and 2 bases from J, the junction contained 4 bases not matched to a gene.

The CDR3 reads CASSLVSSGMGDEQFF. The CDR3 nucleotides read TGTGCCAGCAGCTTAGTTAGTAGCGGGATGGGGGATGAGCAGTTCTTC. The gene calls are TRBV7-2 and TRBJ2-1; 8 nucleotides line up with TRBD2. The CDR3 covers 16 residues. Germline-derived CDR1 and CDR2 are SGHTA and FQGNSA. V dropped 1 base and J dropped 8; count of bases not matched to a gene: 10.

As concerns this clonotype: A clone one base away is much larger, so this may be a read error. The chain links TRBV6-5 to TRBJ2-1, with TRBD2 matching over 14 bases. Judging by the DNA end, TRBJ2-5 fits better; the J call may be wrong. CDR3 length: 16 amino acids. The germline V gene encodes CDR1 MNHEY and CDR2 SVGAGI. CDR3 loop: CASSYRGLAGEGTQYF. The CDR3 DNA sequence: TGTGCCAGCAGTTACAGGGGACTAGCGGGGGAGGGGACCCAGTACTTC.

Only a few counts were recorded for this clonotype. This chain connects TRBV12-3 or TRBV12-4 to TRBJ2-3; D unresolved. The CDR3 spans 13 residues. Trimming took off 3 bases at V and 4 bases at J, with 8 bases between the two ends. CDR3 sequence reads: CASSFVAADTQYF. DNA of the CDR3: TGTGCCAGCAGTTTCGTTGCCGCAGATACGCAGTATTTT.

This clonotype was counted only a few times. The V and J genes are TRBV4-1 and TRBJ2-2, with TRBD1 matching 7 bases. This CDR3 is built from 13 residues. Germline CDR1 and CDR2: MGHRA and YSYEKL. J lost 7 bases, V lost 6 bases, and 5 bases had no gene match. Here the CDR3 reads CASRRPGGGELFF. The CDR3 DNA is TGCGCCAGCAGGCGCCCAGGGGGCGGGGAGCTGTTTTTT.

This clonotype was picked up many times. The chain employs TRBV5-1 and TRBJ2-2; D possibly corresponds to TRBD2 (5 bases). The CDR3 is 16 residues long. Trimming removed 5 bases at V and 0 bases at J, with 14 bases between. Germline CDR1 and CDR2: SGHRS and YFSETQ. The CDR3 nucleotides read TGCGCCAGCAGTCTAGCCCCCTCGGCGAACACCGGGGAGCTGTTTTTT. Translated, it gives CASSLAPSANTGELFF.

The V call is TRBV6-2 or TRBV6-3, the J call TRBJ2-5; D tentatively reads TRBD1 or TRBD2 (6 bases each). There are 15 residues in the CDR3. CDR1 is MNHEY, CDR2 SVGEGT, per germline. V lost 6 bases, J lost 2 bases, and 16 bases lay in between. CDR3 nucleotides: TGTGCCAGCAGCGACGAGGGGGGTACACAAGAGACCCAGTACTTC. Its protein is CASSDEGGTQETQYF.

This clonotype appeared many times. The chain has TRBV6-2 or TRBV6-3 and TRBJ1-2; maybe TRBD1 (6 bases). The CDR3 consists of 14 residues. The germline V and J ends were trimmed by 5 bases and 4 bases, with 14 bases remaining between them. The germline V gene encodes CDR1 MNHEY and CDR2 SVGEGT. The CDR3 spells CASSDTGLSYGYTF. In DNA form, the CDR3 reads TGTGCCAGCAGTGATACAGGGTTATCCTATGGCTACACCTTC.

As concerns this clonotype: This may arise from a read error, as a much more abundant clone is one base away. The V and J genes are TRBV29-1 and TRBJ1-2; no clear D. CDR1 SQVTM and CDR2 ANQGSEA come from the germline V gene. This CDR3 is 13 amino acids long. CDR3 sequence (DNA): TGCAGCGTTGAAGAGTTGAGCTCTAATGGCTGCACCTTC. This codes for CSVEELSSNGCTF.